This T cell receptor beta chain was recovered during a study of control samples from healthy donors and cancer patients. The CDR3 has 17 amino acids. Germline V gene sequence: CDR1 MNHNY, CDR2 SVGAGI (reference sequence). V was cut by 5 bases and J by 10 bases, with 24 bases left in between. Using immunoSEQ multiplex PCR, the repertoire was profiled, and TCRdb retains in-frame clones only, with some absent. The repertoire consists of about 140,000 clones, with approximately 90% occurring once and the leading ten covering 8.5% to 9.5%. The V gene is TRBV6-6, the J gene TRBJ1-6, with D tentatively TRBD1 (5 bases). The source of this sequence is a woman in her twenties or thirties in good health. Sequencing was done on a sample of blood. CDR3 DNA: TGTGCCAGCAGTCCAGATCAAACGGGACTTTTGGCATCACCCCTCCACTTT. This sequence encodes CASSPDQTGLLASPLHF.